These 24 T cell receptor beta chains originate from one sample sequenced in a study of blood T cell repertoires in COVID-19. Some clones are missing from TCRdb's copy, which holds only in-frame ones; the method was immunoSEQ multiplex PCR. The sample shows tens of thousands of clones, over 70% of them seen only once. Sequencing was carried out using peripheral blood. The receptors here all came from a human donor with active or convalescent COVID-19. The donor label of this sample is uncertain.

This chain joins TRBV12-5 and TRBJ2-7; TRBD2 aligns across 13 bases. The CDR3 has 15 amino acids. Per the germline V gene, CDR1 is LGHNT and CDR2 is FRNRAP. V gave up 4 bases and J gave up 7 bases; unmatched junction bases: 7. In nucleotides, the CDR3 is TGTGCTAGTGGTTCCGGACTAGCGGGAGTAAGTGAGCAGTACTTC. It is translated as CASGSGLAGVSEQYF.

CDR3 sequence: CASSEGPGLNTEAFF. The CDR3 DNA follows: TGTGCCAGCAGTGAAGGTCCAGGGCTGAACACTGAAGCTTTCTTT. The chain uses TRBV6-1 and TRBJ1-1, with D maybe TRBD1 (5 bases). This CDR3 comprises 15 residues. Germline CDR1 reads MNHNS; CDR2 reads SASEGT. Trimming took 1 base from V and 0 from J, leaving 9 bases between them.

This clone was counted once. The chain couples TRBV27 to TRBJ1-5; TRBD1 matches at 9 bases. V shed 3 bases and J 4 bases; nucleotides not matched to a gene: 19. Germline loops: CDR1 MNHEY, CDR2 SMNVEV (reference sequence). CDR3 length: 20 residues. CDR3 DNA: TGTGCCAGCAGTTTGGGGTGGGAACAGGGGGCAGTTTTCGGGAATCAGCCCCAGCATTTT. Protein sequence: CASSLGWEQGAVFGNQPQHF.

The V call is TRBV19, the J call TRBJ2-5; 12 nucleotides align to TRBD2. The CDR3 loop spans 19 amino acids. Germline lookup yields CDR1 LNHDA and CDR2 SQIVND (reference sequence). V lost 6 bases, J lost 0 bases, and 14 bases stayed unmatched. The DNA for the CDR3 is TGTGCCAGTAGCCCCCGCCCGGGACTAGCGGGCCTGTACCAAGAGACCCAGTACTTC. This codes for CASSPRPGLAGLYQETQYF.

This chain links TRBV27 with TRBJ2-7; tentatively, D is TRBD2 (5 bases). Germline V lookup: CDR1 MNHEY, CDR2 SMNVEV (reference sequence). The CDR3 runs 14 residues. Trimming shortened V by 3 bases and J by 2 bases, and 11 bases separated the two germline ends. The CDR3 DNA follows: TGTGCCAGCAGTTTGAAAAGCGGAACCTACGAGCAGTACTTC. Its protein product is CASSLKSGTYEQYF.

This clone was seen a single time. The rearrangement uses TRBV18 and TRBJ2-2, with 13 bases matching TRBD2. There are 16 residues in the CDR3. The J segment lost 5 bases and the V segment lost 0 bases, leaving 0 bases of the junction unmatched. From germline, CDR1 is KGHSH and CDR2 LQKENI. CDR3 bases: TGTGCCAGCTCACCACCGGGACTAGCGGGGACCGGGGAGCTGTTTTTT. As protein: CASSPPGLAGTGELFF. Based on the CDR3 plus reference TRBV18 and TRBJ2-2, the full variable domain is NAGVMQNPRHLVRRRGQEARLRCSPMKGHSHVYWYRQLPEEGLKFMVYLQKENIIDESGMPKERFSAEFPKEGPSILRIQQVVRGDSAAYFCASSPPGLAGTGELFFGEGSRLTVL.

The V call is TRBV11-2, the J call TRBJ2-5; tentatively, D is TRBD2 (5 bases). Germline assignment: CDR1 SGHAT and CDR2 FQNNGV. The length of the CDR3 is 16 residues. Trimming left V 1 base short and J 3 bases short, with 15 bases between. Here the CDR3 reads CASSLASGVTEETQYF. The CDR3 nucleotides read TGTGCCAGCAGCTTAGCAAGCGGCGTGACTGAAGAGACCCAGTACTTC. The entire variable domain, with the rest obtained from reference TRBV11-2 and TRBJ2-5, is as follows: EAGVAQSPRYKIIEKRQSVAFWCNPISGHATLYWYQQILGQGPKLLIQFQNNGVVDDSQLPKDRFSAERLKGVDSTLKIQPAKLEDSAVYLCASSLASGVTEETQYFGPGTRLLVL.

The chain is built from TRBV6-5 and TRBJ2-7; perhaps TRBD2 as D (6 bases). Germline CDR1 MNHEY, CDR2 SVGAGI. The ends were cut back, 5 bases at V and 0 bases at J, with 11 bases in the middle. The CDR3 has 14 amino acids. The CDR3 loop reads CASSQSGSSYEQYF. The CDR3 nucleotides read TGTGCCAGCAGTCAATCCGGGAGCTCCTACGAGCAGTACTTC.

DNA for the CDR3: TGCAGCGGATCGACAGTCTCTGGAAACACCATATATTTT. Amino acids: CSGSTVSGNTIYF. The rearrangement links TRBV29-1 to TRBJ1-3; TRBD1 is a possible D gene (5 bases). V was shortened by 7 bases and J by 0 bases, with 10 bases between the two germline ends. This CDR3 comprises 13 residues. Germline CDR1 is SQVTM and CDR2 is ANQGSEA.

In its sample, this clone was seen once. The J gene is TRBJ2-7, the V gene TRBV7-3; weak D call: TRBD1 (5 bases). Trimming took 5 bases from V and 5 from J, leaving 7 bases between them. The CDR3 sequence is 11 residues long. Per germline, CDR1 SGHTA and CDR2 FQGTGA. For the CDR3, the DNA is TGTGCCAGCAGCACAGGTGACGAGCAGTACTTC. Translated: CASSTGDEQYF.

V and J are TRBV5-1 and TRBJ1-1, with 9 bases identical to TRBD1. Germline CDR1 SGHRS, CDR2 YFSETQ. J gave up 6 bases and V 4 bases, and 10 bases lay outside the gene matches. The length of the CDR3 is 15 residues. The CDR3 sequence is CASSLYTGGAAEAFF. CDR3 nucleotide sequence: TGCGCCAGCAGCCTGTATACAGGGGGCGCGGCTGAAGCTTTCTTT.

This clone has a single count. The V call is TRBV25-1, the J call TRBJ2-3, with 11 bases lining up with TRBD2. Germline V gene sequence: CDR1 MGHDK, CDR2 SYGVNS. With V trimmed by 6 bases and J by 5 bases, 4 bases remained unmatched. This CDR3 has 14 residues. Written as DNA, the CDR3 is TGTGCCAGCAGGGCTAGCGGGAGGCAAGATACGCAGTATTTT. This translates into CASRASGRQDTQYF.

The chain joins TRBV19 to TRBJ1-1; D is uncertain. The CDR3 runs 13 residues. V shed 3 bases and J shed 2 bases, with 7 bases lying between them. Germline CDR1 and CDR2: LNHDA and SQIVND (reference sequence). The CDR3 protein is CASSMGRNTEAFF. CDR3 sequence (DNA): TGTGCCAGTAGTATGGGCAGAAACACTGAAGCTTTCTTT.

V gene TRBV29-1 combines with J gene TRBJ1-2; 7 bases agree with TRBD1. This CDR3 is 12 amino acids long. V lost 7 bases and J lost 9; bases outside the gene matches: 11. Germline CDR1 and CDR2: SQVTM and ANQGSEA. The CDR3 sequence is CSAAPQGHSYTF. In DNA form, the CDR3 reads TGCAGCGCCGCCCCACAGGGGCATAGCTACACCTTC.

V usage is TRBV9 and J usage is TRBJ2-1; D gene uncertain. This CDR3 contains 15 residues. With 4 bases removed from V and 10 bases from J, the gap between germline ends came to 21 bases. Germline CDR1 and CDR2: SGDLS and YYNGEE. The CDR3 protein is CASSFVDRGGSEQFF. The CDR3 region has the DNA TGTGCCAGCAGCTTTGTGGATCGCGGCGGTTCCGAGCAGTTCTTC.

The V gene is TRBV25-1, the J gene TRBJ1-2, with D uncertain. The germline V gene has CDR1 MGHDK and CDR2 SYGVNS. V lost 4 bases, J lost 4 bases, and 13 bases lay in between. The CDR3 runs 14 residues. The CDR3 coding sequence is TGTGCCAGCAGTGGCCAACGGGGTTTCTATGGCTACACCTTC. Its translation is CASSGQRGFYGYTF.

The chain combines TRBV5-1 with TRBJ2-1; 8 nucleotides match TRBD2. Germline V gene data show CDR1 as SGHRS and CDR2 as YFSETQ. The CDR3 length is 16 residues. V was pared by 4 bases and J by 4 bases, with 10 bases of the junction left unmatched. The DNA for the CDR3 is TGCGCCAGCAGCCCCGGGGGGGGGAACCTTTACAATGAGCAGTTCTTC. Translation: CASSPGGGNLYNEQFF. The full variable domain, rest sourced from reference TRBV5-1 and TRBJ2-1, is KAGVTQTPRYLIKTRGQQVTLSCSPISGHRSVSWYQQTPGQGLQFLFEYFSETQRNKGNFPGRFSGRQFSNSRSEMNVSTLELGDSALYLCASSPGGGNLYNEQFFGPGTRLTVL.

The chain recombines TRBV11-3 with TRBJ2-3; D unclear. CDR1 is SGHNT, CDR2 YENEEA, per germline. Deletions cut 2 bases from V and 3 bases from J, with 9 bases between. The CDR3 is 14 residues long. CDR3 region: CASSLFIRTDTQYF. The CDR3 DNA reads TGTGCCAGCAGCTTATTTATCCGGACAGATACGCAGTATTTT.

In nucleotides, the CDR3 is TGTGCCAGCTCACCCGGGACAGGGGTAAGCTATGGCTACACCTTC. Amino acid sequence: CASSPGTGVSYGYTF. The chain employs TRBV18 and TRBJ1-2, with 10 bases fitting TRBD1. The CDR3 has 15 residues. CDR1 and CDR2 from the germline V gene are KGHSH and LQKENI. The V gene end was trimmed by 3 bases and the J gene end by 4 bases; junction bases not matched to a gene: 5.

The chain joins TRBV7-3 to TRBJ2-1; 7 nucleotides line up with TRBD1. Germline-derived CDR1 and CDR2 are SGHTA and FQGTGA. The CDR3 runs to 13 residues. The J segment lost 3 bases and the V segment lost 11 bases, leaving 7 bases of the junction unmatched. The CDR3 here is CASYRGYYNEQFF. The DNA for the CDR3 is TGTGCCTCCTACAGGGGATACTACAATGAGCAGTTCTTC.

The genes are TRBV11-3 and TRBJ2-1, with TRBD2 matching 10 bases. V dropped 5 bases and J dropped 10; count of bases not matched to a gene: 14. The CDR3 has 16 amino acids. Germline CDR1 and CDR2: SGHNT and YENEEA. Here the CDR3 reads CASSRLLAGYPGEQFF. The CDR3, as DNA: TGTGCCAGCAGCCGTCTACTAGCGGGGTACCCCGGCGAGCAGTTCTTC.

The V gene is TRBV14, the J gene TRBJ1-1; perhaps TRBD1 as D (5 bases). V lost 0 bases and J 0 bases, leaving 17 bases between the germline ends. There are 18 residues in the CDR3. Germline V gives CDR1 SGHDN, CDR2 FVKESK. The CDR3 protein is CASSQEPPGYFMNTEAFF. CDR3 nucleotide sequence: TGTGCCAGCAGCCAAGAGCCGCCAGGGTACTTCATGAACACTGAAGCTTTCTTT. Supplemented by reference TRBV14 and TRBJ1-1, the full variable domain reads EAGVTQFPSHSVIEKGQTVTLRCDPISGHDNLYWYRRVMGKEIKFLLHFVKESKQDESGMPNNRFLAERTGGTYSTLKVQPAELEDSGVYFCASSQEPPGYFMNTEAFFGQGTRLTVV.

The gene calls are TRBV7-2 and TRBJ2-5; 11 bases map to TRBD1. Per germline, CDR1 SGHTA and CDR2 FQGNSA. V gave up 4 bases and J gave up 5 bases; unmatched junction bases: 6. This CDR3 is built from 15 residues. CDR3 loop: CASSSGTGGSETQYF. Here the CDR3 DNA reads TGTGCCAGCAGCTCCGGGACAGGGGGAAGTGAGACCCAGTACTTC.

The J gene is TRBJ1-4, the V gene TRBV9, with D possibly matching TRBD1 (5 bases). There are 14 residues in the CDR3. Germline V CDR1 and CDR2: SGDLS, YYNGEE. V was clipped by 2 bases and J by 8 bases, with 13 bases between them. Here the CDR3 DNA reads TGTGCCAGCAGCGTCGGGACTCCGGAAGAAAAACTGTTTTTT. It yields the protein CASSVGTPEEKLFF.